What follows are 17 T cell receptor beta chains derived from one specimen sequenced in a study of T-cell reconstitution after alpha-beta-depleted transplantation in children (dated by TCRdb to the mid-2010s). The treatment or condition label corresponds to: allogeneic hematopoietic cell transplantation with graft depleted of TCRalphabeta T cells and CD19 B cells. Library prep was done by PCR. For sequencing, an Illumina HiSeq 2500 was employed. To normalize quantification of the TCRbeta repertoire, the TCR libraries were built with molecular barcoding that relied on unique molecular identifiers. TCRdb reprocessed the public reads (quality trimming at Q25 with fastp, clone calling with MiXCR) and kept in-frame beta chains. Entries are consolidated by CDR3 protein sequence, retaining the most common genes and DNA. The sample contains under 400,000 distinct CDR3 sequences, approximately 23% of them found a single time. The ten largest account for 9.5% to 13% of the sample.

The input for sequencing was PBMCs, mostly from graft donor cells, taken 180 days after TCRalphabeta/CD19-depleted stem cell transplant. The receptors were gathered from a male patient aged 10-17 years who had a stem cell transplant for acute lymphoblastic leukemia, so the T cells may come from the graft donor.

This clonotype was counted only a few times. The chain couples TRBV27 to TRBJ2-1; the D gene is possibly TRBD2 (5 bases). The germline V gene encodes CDR1 MNHEY and CDR2 SMNVEV (reference sequence). V was pared by 5 bases and J by 2 bases, with 10 bases between. The CDR3 runs to 14 residues. DNA of the CDR3: TGTGCCAGCAGTCCGCAGAGGGCCTACAATGAGCAGTTCTTC. It is translated as CASSPQRAYNEQFF.

CDR3: CASSVVPGKVDTQYF. CDR3 bases: TGTGCCAGCAGCGTAGTTCCAGGGAAGGTGGATACGCAGTATTTT. This chain joins TRBV9 and TRBJ2-3, with D maybe TRBD1 (5 bases). CDR3 length equals 15 residues. Trimming cost V 0 bases and J 6 bases, with 14 bases left between them. Germline CDR1 SGDLS, CDR2 YYNGEE.

This chain connects TRBV6-1 to TRBJ2-3; TRBD1 agrees at 10 bases. Looked up from germline, CDR1 is MNHNS and CDR2 is SASEGT. The V gene end was trimmed by 6 bases and the J gene end by 2 bases; junction bases not matched to a gene: 17. This CDR3 is 19 amino acids long. Here the CDR3 reads CASSLFGTGVFRVTDTQYF. The CDR3 region has the DNA TGTGCCAGCAGCCTATTCGGGACAGGGGTTTTCCGGGTCACAGATACGCAGTATTTT.

The chain is built from TRBV10-3 and TRBJ2-1, with D unresolved. The CDR3 covers 17 residues. CDR1 is ENHRY, CDR2 SYGVKD, per germline. V lost 2 bases to trimming and J lost 0 bases, with 14 bases between them. CDR3 coding DNA: TGTGCCATCAGTGAGCGAATGTTACCCAGCTCCTACAATGAGCAGTTCTTC. Its translation: CAISERMLPSSYNEQFF.

The V call is TRBV13, the J call TRBJ1-1; D is possibly TRBD1 (5 bases). V shed 1 base and J shed 7 bases, with 7 bases lying between them. There are 12 residues in the CDR3. Germline CDR1 PRHDT, CDR2 FYEKMQ (reference sequence). The CDR3 DNA reads TGTGCCAGCAGCTTAGAGGGGTTTGAAGCTTTCTTT. As protein: CASSLEGFEAFF.

The chain recombines TRBV6-1 with TRBJ1-5; tentatively, D is TRBD1 (5 bases). CDR1 is MNHNS and CDR2 is SASEGT in the germline V gene. V was cut by 4 bases and J by 3 bases, with 16 bases left in between. The CDR3 runs 16 residues. The CDR3 here is CASSGPTVLDNQPQHF. For the CDR3, the DNA is TGTGCCAGCAGTGGACCGACAGTTTTGGACAATCAGCCCCAGCATTTT.

In this sample, this clonotype turned up a few times. The chain links TRBV29-1 to TRBJ2-5; the D gene is possibly TRBD1 (6 bases). CDR1 is SQVTM, CDR2 ANQGSEA, per germline. The CDR3 totals 14 residues. V was clipped by 6 bases and J by 5 bases, with 19 bases between them. Here the CDR3 reads CSVPLNGQPETQYF. CDR3 coding DNA: TGCAGCGTACCCCTTAATGGACAGCCGGAGACCCAGTACTTC.

Only a few counts were recorded for this clonotype. The V gene is TRBV5-1, the J gene TRBJ2-5, with D perhaps being TRBD1 or TRBD2 (6 bases each). The CDR3 is 15 residues long. Germline CDR1 and CDR2: SGHRS and YFSETQ. V was trimmed by 2 bases and J by 3 bases, leaving 14 bases between them. The chain's CDR3 is CASSFSRDKKETQYF. The CDR3 coding sequence is TGCGCCAGCAGCTTTTCGCGGGACAAGAAAGAGACCCAGTACTTC.

This chain uses TRBV12-3 or TRBV12-4 with TRBJ1-4, with D perhaps TRBD1 (5 bases). V was clipped by 7 bases and J by 4 bases, with 7 bases between them. This CDR3 contains 12 residues. The CDR3 nucleotides are TGTGCCAGCACGACAGTTAATGAAAAACTGTTTTTT. This codes for CASTTVNEKLFF.

The rearrangement joins TRBV5-6 to TRBJ2-5; D is possibly TRBD1 (5 bases). This CDR3 has 14 amino acids. CDR1 SGHDT and CDR2 YYEEEE come from the germline V gene. Trimming left V 0 bases short and J 4 bases short, with 10 bases between. CDR3 sequence: CASSLEGARETQYF. The CDR3 DNA reads TGTGCCAGCAGCTTGGAAGGGGCCCGAGAGACCCAGTACTTC.

This clonotype was detected ten times or more. The J gene is TRBJ2-1, the V gene TRBV5-1, with TRBD1 matching 7 bases. Germline-derived CDR1 and CDR2 are SGHRS and YFSETQ. The CDR3 consists of 14 residues. Trimming took 4 bases from V and 5 from J; bases not matched to a gene: 6. The CDR3 spells CASSPGQDHNEQFF. In DNA, the CDR3 is TGCGCCAGCAGCCCCGGACAGGACCACAATGAGCAGTTCTTC.

The sample holds many counts of this clonotype. The rearrangement joins TRBV7-3 to TRBJ2-3; D unresolved. CDR3 size: 13 residues. In germline, CDR1 is SGHTA, CDR2 FQGTGA. The V and J ends lost 3 bases and 4 bases respectively, with 8 bases between them. The CDR3 sequence: CASSFTGADTQYF. Written as DNA, the CDR3 is TGTGCCAGCAGCTTTACTGGGGCAGATACGCAGTATTTT.

The chain links TRBV28 to TRBJ1-1; no definite D call. The CDR3 has 14 residues. From germline, CDR1 is MDHEN and CDR2 SYDVKM. Deletions cut 5 bases from V and 0 bases from J, with 10 bases between. CDR3 coding DNA: TGTGCCAGCAGTATCCGACGGCTGAACACTGAAGCTTTCTTT. Residues: CASSIRRLNTEAFF.

This clonotype was seen a few times. J is TRBJ2-3 and V is TRBV5-6; TRBD2 aligns across 8 bases. There are 15 residues in the CDR3. Germline V CDR1 and CDR2: SGHDT, YYEEEE. V lost 4 bases, J lost 2 bases, and 6 bases stayed unmatched. Here the CDR3 DNA reads TGTGCCAGCAGCGCCACTAGCGGTTACACAGATACGCAGTATTTT. It is translated as CASSATSGYTDTQYF.

The rearrangement joins TRBV7-6 to TRBJ1-1; D call uncertain. The CDR3 loop spans 16 amino acids. V gave up 5 bases and J gave up 5 bases, with 21 bases separating them. Germline V gene sequence: CDR1 SGHVS, CDR2 FNYEAQ. The CDR3 here is CASSPETRRVTTEAFF. The CDR3 region has the DNA TGTGCCAGCAGCCCTGAGACAAGGAGGGTAACTACTGAAGCTTTCTTT.

J is TRBJ2-3 and V is TRBV2; 10 positions match TRBD2. V dropped 6 bases and J dropped 1; count of bases not matched to a gene: 10. The germline gives CDR1 SNHLY, CDR2 FYNNEI. The CDR3 loop spans 17 amino acids. The CDR3 loop is CASRRAKLAGGTDTQYF. The CDR3 DNA follows: TGTGCCAGCAGGAGGGCTAAGCTAGCGGGAGGCACAGATACGCAGTATTTT.

This clonotype has more than one count but fewer than ten. The chain joins TRBV27 to TRBJ2-1; perhaps TRBD2 as D (5 bases). Germline CDR1 reads MNHEY; CDR2 reads SMNVEV (reference sequence). The V and J ends lost 10 bases and 9 bases respectively, with 13 bases between them. The CDR3 length is 11 residues. The CDR3, as DNA: TGTGCCACCGAGGGCGGCAGTGAGCAGTTCTTC. As protein: CATEGGSEQFF.